The 16 T cell receptor beta chains below were found in one sample sequenced in a study of identical twins. TCRdb called the 5' RACE reads again in MiXCR, with one record for every CDR3 protein. This sample has around 250,000 distinct CDR3 sequences, with approximately 12% found just once. The same sample was also used in a study of yellow fever vaccine responses in identical twins.

The sequenced sample was memory (CD45RO+) T cells sorted from blood. The receptor set was obtained from a woman aged 18-29 years in good health.

This clonotype appeared a few times. The V gene is TRBV4-3, the J gene TRBJ2-5; perhaps TRBD1 as D (5 bases). This CDR3 region has 17 residues. V was shortened by 3 bases and J by 0 bases, with 17 bases between the two germline ends. Per the germline V gene, CDR1 is LGHNA and CDR2 is YSLEER. DNA of the CDR3: TGCGCCAGCAGCCAGAGGTGGAGTCAGGGCCACCAAGAGACCCAGTACTTC. It encodes CASSQRWSQGHQETQYF.

The sample holds many counts of this clonotype. This sequence joins TRBV9 and TRBJ1-5; D unclear. Germline lookup yields CDR1 SGDLS and CDR2 YYNGEE. V lost 4 bases and J lost 7, with 15 bases in between. The CDR3 covers 14 residues. CDR3 region: CASSPNGGRQPQHF. CDR3 nucleotides: TGTGCCAGCAGCCCCAATGGTGGTAGGCAGCCCCAGCATTTT.

The chain combines TRBV19 with TRBJ2-2; 7 bases agree with TRBD2. V shed 8 bases and J 3 bases; nucleotides not matched to a gene: 6. The CDR3 is 14 residues long. Germline lookup yields CDR1 LNHDA and CDR2 SQIVND (reference sequence). The CDR3 reads CASGGGSHTGELFF. For the CDR3, the DNA is TGTGCCAGTGGGGGGGGGAGCCACACCGGGGAGCTGTTTTTT.

This clonotype was recorded a few times. This chain uses TRBV5-1 with TRBJ2-1, with D possibly matching TRBD2 (6 bases). CDR1 is SGHRS and CDR2 is YFSETQ in the germline V gene. V lost 4 bases to trimming and J lost 8 bases, with 16 bases between them. The CDR3 consists of 14 residues. CDR3 protein: CASSPGTAWDEQFF. The CDR3 nucleotides read TGCGCCAGCAGCCCGGGGACTGCGTGGGATGAGCAGTTCTTC.

This clonotype occurred many times. The chain links TRBV7-8 to TRBJ1-6, with a possible D match to TRBD1 (5 bases). Germline CDR1 reads SGHVS; CDR2 reads FQNEAQ. This CDR3 is 15 amino acids long. V dropped 5 bases and J dropped 0 bases, with 8 bases sitting between them. CDR3: CASSKGSSYNSPLHF. Here the CDR3 DNA reads TGTGCCAGCAGCAAGGGGTCCTCCTATAATTCACCCCTCCACTTT.

This clonotype occurred a few times. CDR3 residues: CASRERGTYNEQFF. For the CDR3, the DNA is TGTGCCAGCAGGGAGCGGGGGACATACAATGAGCAGTTCTTC. The chain joins TRBV27 to TRBJ2-1, with 8 nucleotides matching TRBD2. Germline V gene sequence: CDR1 MNHEY, CDR2 SMNVEV (reference sequence). There are 14 residues in the CDR3. V lost 6 bases, J lost 4 bases, and 5 bases stayed unmatched.

The chain is built from TRBV7-2 and TRBJ2-7; no firm D call. Between the trimmed V and J ends, which lost 1 base and 10 bases, there was a span of 14 bases. CDR3 length: 13 amino acids. Germline V gene data show CDR1 as SGHTA and CDR2 as FQGNSA. The CDR3 nucleotides read TGTGCCAGCAGCTTAGAGGGCCATACGGGCCAGTACTTC. Protein sequence: CASSLEGHTGQYF.

This clonotype was recorded a few times. The chain combines TRBV19 with TRBJ2-1; TRBD1 aligns across 7 bases. Germline V gives CDR1 LNHDA, CDR2 SQIVND (reference sequence). After removal of 6 bases from V and 0 bases from J, the junction contained 5 bases not matched to a gene. This CDR3 spans 15 amino acids. The DNA of the CDR3 is TGTGCCAGTAGCCCGGACAGGAACTCCTACAATGAGCAGTTCTTC. Its protein is CASSPDRNSYNEQFF. Full variable domain (rest looked up from reference TRBV19 and TRBJ2-1): DGGITQSPKYLFRKEGQNVTLSCEQNLNHDAMYWYRQDPGQGLRLIYYSQIVNDFQKGDIAEGYSVSREKKESFPLTVTSAQKNPTAFYLCASSPDRNSYNEQFFGPGTRLTVL.

For this clonotype: A read error may be the cause here, since a much bigger clone is one base away. J is TRBJ2-7 and V is TRBV3-1; D is uncertain. V lost 1 base, J lost 5 bases, and 6 bases lay in between. Germline values: CDR1 LGHDT, CDR2 YNNKEL (reference sequence). This CDR3 is 12 amino acids long. CDR3 loop: CASSQGTHEQYF. In DNA form, the CDR3 reads TGTGCCAGCAGCCAAGGAACCCACGAGCAGTACTTC.

At least ten counts were recorded for this clonotype. The chain joins TRBV12-3 or TRBV12-4 to TRBJ2-7; TRBD2 matches 11 bases. Germline trimming cut 6 bases from V and 5 bases from J; bases unmatched to any gene: 3. The CDR3 loop spans 13 amino acids. The CDR3 sequence is CASRLAGGNEQYF. CDR3 DNA sequence: TGTGCCAGCAGGCTAGCGGGAGGTAACGAGCAGTACTTC.

Concerning this clonotype itself: A junction end diverges from the germline sequence, so it may reflect a read error. The V and J genes are TRBV7-7 and TRBJ2-5; 10 bases agree with TRBD2. The germline CDR1 and CDR2 sequences are SSHAT and FNYEAQ (reference sequence). This CDR3 has 15 amino acids. The CDR3 protein is CASSQLAGNQETQYF. The CDR3 nucleotides are TGTGCTAGCAGCCAACTAGCGGGGAACCAAGAGACCCAGTACTTC.

This clonotype was detected a few times. The chain recombines TRBV14 with TRBJ1-1; 8 nucleotides line up with TRBD1. Germline CDR1 is SGHDN and CDR2 is FVKESK. The V and J ends lost 6 bases and 4 bases, in that order; junction bases with no gene match: 7. The length of the CDR3 is 14 residues. The chain's CDR3 is CASRDRGASTEAFF. The CDR3 coding sequence is TGTGCCAGCAGAGACAGGGGAGCTAGCACTGAAGCTTTCTTT.

The rearrangement links TRBV7-2 to TRBJ2-7; D is unresolved. This CDR3 has 13 residues. Trimming removed 0 bases from V and 4 bases from J, with 7 bases in between. CDR1 is SGHTA, CDR2 FQGNSA, per germline. The CDR3 spells CASSLALGYEQYF. CDR3 coding DNA: TGTGCCAGCAGCTTAGCGCTTGGGTACGAGCAGTACTTC.

The chain combines TRBV12-3 or TRBV12-4 with TRBJ2-7, with unresolved D. CDR3 length: 17 residues. Trimming cost V 0 bases and J 1 base, with 16 bases left between them. CDR3 in amino acids: CASSLASRRSYSYEQYF. The CDR3 DNA follows: TGTGCCAGCAGTTTAGCCTCCCGCAGGAGCTATTCCTACGAGCAGTACTTC.

V is TRBV7-2 and J is TRBJ2-3; TRBD1 aligns across 11 bases. The trim removed 2 bases at V and 3 bases at J, leaving 7 bases unmatched. This CDR3 region has 17 residues. Germline V gene data show CDR1 as SGHTA and CDR2 as FQGNSA. The CDR3 coding sequence is TGTGCCAGCAGCTTACGAGGACAGGGGGCGGCTACAGATACGCAGTATTTT. Its protein product is CASSLRGQGAATDTQYF.

This clonotype was counted a few times. The DNA of the CDR3 is TGTGCCAGCAGCGCACACTGGACAGGGAACCATCGCTATGGCTACACCTTC. It translates to CASSAHWTGNHRYGYTF. The chain joins TRBV7-9 to TRBJ1-2, with 8 bases matching TRBD1. Germline V CDR1 and CDR2: SEHNR, FQNEAQ (reference sequence). The V gene end was trimmed by 5 bases and the J gene end by 4 bases; junction bases not matched to a gene: 15. The CDR3 contains 17 residues.